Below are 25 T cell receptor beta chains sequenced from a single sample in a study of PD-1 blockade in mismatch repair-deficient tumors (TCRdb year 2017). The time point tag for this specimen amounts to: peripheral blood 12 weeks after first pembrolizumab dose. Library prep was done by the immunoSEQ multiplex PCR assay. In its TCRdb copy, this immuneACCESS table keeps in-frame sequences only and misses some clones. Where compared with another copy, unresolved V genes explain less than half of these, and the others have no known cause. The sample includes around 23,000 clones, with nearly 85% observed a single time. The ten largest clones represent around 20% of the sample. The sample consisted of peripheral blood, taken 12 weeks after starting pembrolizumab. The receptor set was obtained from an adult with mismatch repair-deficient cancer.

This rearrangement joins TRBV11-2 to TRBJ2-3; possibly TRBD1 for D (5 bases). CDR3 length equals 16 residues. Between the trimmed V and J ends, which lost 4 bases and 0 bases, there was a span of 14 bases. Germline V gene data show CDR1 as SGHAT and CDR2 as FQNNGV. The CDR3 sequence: CASSYKLQASTDTQYF. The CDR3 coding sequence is TGTGCCAGCAGCTACAAATTACAGGCTAGCACAGATACGCAGTATTTT.

The CDR3: CAWRNRGRNTEAFF. CDR3 nucleotides: TGTGCCTGGAGGAACCGGGGGCGAAACACTGAAGCTTTCTTT. The chain recombines TRBV30 with TRBJ1-1; maybe TRBD1 (6 bases). The CDR3 has 14 residues. Trimming cost V 3 bases and J 2 bases, with 13 bases left between them. CDR1 and CDR2 from the germline V gene are GTSNPN and SVGIG (reference sequence). Full variable domain (missing parts from reference TRBV30 and TRBJ1-1): SQTIHQWPATLVQPVGSPLSLECTVEGTSNPNLYWYRQAAGRGLQLLFYSVGIGQISSEVPQNLSASRPQDRQFILSSKKLLLSDSGFYLCAWRNRGRNTEAFFGQGTRLTVV.

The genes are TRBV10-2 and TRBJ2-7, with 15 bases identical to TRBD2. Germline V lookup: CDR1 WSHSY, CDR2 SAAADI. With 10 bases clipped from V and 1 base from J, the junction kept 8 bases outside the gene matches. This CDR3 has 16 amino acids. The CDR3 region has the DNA TGCGCCACCGAGGCGGGACTAGCGGGAGGTTCCTACGAGCAGTACTTC. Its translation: CATEAGLAGGSYEQYF.

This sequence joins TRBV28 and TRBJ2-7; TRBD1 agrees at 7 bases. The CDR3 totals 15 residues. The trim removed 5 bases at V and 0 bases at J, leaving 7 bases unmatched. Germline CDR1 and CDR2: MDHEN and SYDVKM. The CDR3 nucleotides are TGTGCCAGCAGTCCACAGACAGGGTTCTCCTACGAGCAGTACTTC. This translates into CASSPQTGFSYEQYF.

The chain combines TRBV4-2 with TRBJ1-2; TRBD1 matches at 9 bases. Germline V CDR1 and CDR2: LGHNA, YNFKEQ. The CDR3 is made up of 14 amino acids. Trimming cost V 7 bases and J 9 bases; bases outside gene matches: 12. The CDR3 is CASNYAGTGKSYTF. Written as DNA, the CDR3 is TGTGCCAGCAACTACGCCGGGACAGGGAAAAGCTACACCTTC.

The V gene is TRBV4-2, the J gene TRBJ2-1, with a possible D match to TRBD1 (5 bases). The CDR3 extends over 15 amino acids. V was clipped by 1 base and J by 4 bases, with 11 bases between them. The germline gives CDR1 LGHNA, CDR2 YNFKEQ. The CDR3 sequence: CASSQGMTAYNEQFF. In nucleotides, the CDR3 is TGTGCCAGCAGCCAAGGTATGACAGCTTACAATGAGCAGTTCTTC.

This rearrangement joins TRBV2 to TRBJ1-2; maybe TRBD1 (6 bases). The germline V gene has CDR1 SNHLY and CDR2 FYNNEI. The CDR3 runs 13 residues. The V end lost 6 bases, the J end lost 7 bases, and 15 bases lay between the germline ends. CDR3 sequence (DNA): TGTGCCAGCAGGTCCCGGGGGGCCGGTGGCTACACCTTC. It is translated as CASRSRGAGGYTF.

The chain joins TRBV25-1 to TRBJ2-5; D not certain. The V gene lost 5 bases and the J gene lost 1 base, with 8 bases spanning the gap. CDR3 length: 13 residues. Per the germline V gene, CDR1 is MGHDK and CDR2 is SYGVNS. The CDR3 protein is CASSYSPQETQYF. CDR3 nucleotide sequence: TGTGCCAGCAGTTATAGTCCCCAAGAGACCCAGTACTTC.

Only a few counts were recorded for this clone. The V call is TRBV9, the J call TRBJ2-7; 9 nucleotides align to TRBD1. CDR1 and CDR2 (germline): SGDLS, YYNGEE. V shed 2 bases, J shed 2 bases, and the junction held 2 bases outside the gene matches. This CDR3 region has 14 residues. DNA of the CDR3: TGTGCCAGCAGCGTCGGACAGGGGACCTACGAGCAGTACTTC. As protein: CASSVGQGTYEQYF.

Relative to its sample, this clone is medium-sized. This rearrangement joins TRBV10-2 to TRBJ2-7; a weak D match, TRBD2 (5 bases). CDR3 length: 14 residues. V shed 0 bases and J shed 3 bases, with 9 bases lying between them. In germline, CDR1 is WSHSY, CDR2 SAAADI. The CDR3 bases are TGCGCCAGCAGTGAGTCCGGACTTATCTACGAGCAGTACTTC. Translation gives CASSESGLIYEQYF.

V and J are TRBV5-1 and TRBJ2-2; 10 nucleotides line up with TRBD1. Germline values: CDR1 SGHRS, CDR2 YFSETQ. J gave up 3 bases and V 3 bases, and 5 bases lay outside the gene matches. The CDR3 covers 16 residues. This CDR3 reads CASSWGTGADTGELFF. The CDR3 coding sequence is TGCGCCAGCAGCTGGGGGACAGGGGCGGACACCGGGGAGCTGTTTTTT.

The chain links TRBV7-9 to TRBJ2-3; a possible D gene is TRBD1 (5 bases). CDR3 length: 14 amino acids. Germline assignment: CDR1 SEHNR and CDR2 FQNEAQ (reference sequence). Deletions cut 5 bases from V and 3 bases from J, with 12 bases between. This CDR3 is CASSPSGHTDTQYF. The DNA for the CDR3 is TGTGCCAGCAGCCCCTCAGGACATACAGATACGCAGTATTTT.

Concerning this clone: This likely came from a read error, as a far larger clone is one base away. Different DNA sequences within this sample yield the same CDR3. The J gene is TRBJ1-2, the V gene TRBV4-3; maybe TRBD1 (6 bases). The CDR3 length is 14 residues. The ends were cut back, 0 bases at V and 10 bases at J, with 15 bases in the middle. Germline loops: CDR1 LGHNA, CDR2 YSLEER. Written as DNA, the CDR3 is TGCGCCAGCAGCCAAGATAGGGGGGCGCGGATCTACACCTTC. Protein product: CASSQDRGARIYTF.

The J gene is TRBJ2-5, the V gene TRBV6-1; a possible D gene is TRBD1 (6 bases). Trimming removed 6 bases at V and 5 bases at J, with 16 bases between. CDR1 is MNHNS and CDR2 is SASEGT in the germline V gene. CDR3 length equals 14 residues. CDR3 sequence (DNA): TGTGCCAGCAGGTTGCCAGGGGCTTGGGAGACCCAGTACTTC. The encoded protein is CASRLPGAWETQYF.

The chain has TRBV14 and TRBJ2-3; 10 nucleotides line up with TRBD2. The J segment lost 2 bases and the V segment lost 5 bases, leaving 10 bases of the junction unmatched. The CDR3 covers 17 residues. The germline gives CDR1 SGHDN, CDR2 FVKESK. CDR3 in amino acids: CASSNLRTSGTTDTQYF. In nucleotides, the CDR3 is TGTGCCAGCAGCAACCTTAGGACTAGCGGAACCACAGATACGCAGTATTTT.

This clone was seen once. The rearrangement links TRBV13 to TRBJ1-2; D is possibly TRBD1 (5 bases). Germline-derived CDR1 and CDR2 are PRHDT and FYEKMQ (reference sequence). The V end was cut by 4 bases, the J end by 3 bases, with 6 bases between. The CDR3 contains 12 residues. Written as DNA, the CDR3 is TGTGCCAGCAGCTCGGGGGACTATGGCTACACCTTC. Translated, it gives CASSSGDYGYTF.

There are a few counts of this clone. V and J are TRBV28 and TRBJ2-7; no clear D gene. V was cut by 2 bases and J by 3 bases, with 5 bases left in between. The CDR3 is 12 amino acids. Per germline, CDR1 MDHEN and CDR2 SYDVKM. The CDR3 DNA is TGTGCCAGCAGTTTAGTTAACTACGAGCAGTACTTC. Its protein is CASSLVNYEQYF. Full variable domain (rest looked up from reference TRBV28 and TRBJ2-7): DVKVTQSSRYLVKRTGEKVFLECVQDMDHENMFWYRQDPGLGLRLIYFSYDVKMKEKGDIPEGYSVSREKKERFSLILESASTNQTSMYLCASSLVNYEQYFGPGTRLTVT.

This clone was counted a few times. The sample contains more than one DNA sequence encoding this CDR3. This chain's CDR3 is CASSDTDTQYF. CDR3 DNA sequence: TGTGCCAGCAGCGACACAGATACGCAGTATTTT. The rearrangement links TRBV9 to TRBJ2-3; D call uncertain. Germline lookup yields CDR1 SGDLS and CDR2 YYNGEE. This CDR3 has 11 residues. Trimming shortened V by 3 bases and J by 2 bases, and 1 base separated the two germline ends.

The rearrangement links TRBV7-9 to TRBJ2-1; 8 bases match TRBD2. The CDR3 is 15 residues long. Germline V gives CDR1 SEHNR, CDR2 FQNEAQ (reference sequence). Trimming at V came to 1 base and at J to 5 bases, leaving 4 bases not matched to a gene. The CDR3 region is CASSLESGSHNEQFF. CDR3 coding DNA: TGTGCCAGCAGCTTAGAAAGCGGGAGCCACAATGAGCAGTTCTTC.

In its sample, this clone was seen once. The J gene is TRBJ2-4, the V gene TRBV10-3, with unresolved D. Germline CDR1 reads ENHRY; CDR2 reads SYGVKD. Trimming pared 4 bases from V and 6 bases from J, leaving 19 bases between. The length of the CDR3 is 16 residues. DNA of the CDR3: TGTGCCATCAGTGCCTCCCTCATCGGGCTTCTAAACATTCAGTACTTC. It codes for CAISASLIGLLNIQYF.

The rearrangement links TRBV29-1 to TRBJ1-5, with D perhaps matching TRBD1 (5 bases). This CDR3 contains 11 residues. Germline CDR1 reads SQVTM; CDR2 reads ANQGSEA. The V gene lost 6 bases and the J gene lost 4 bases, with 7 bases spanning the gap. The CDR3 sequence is CSVGTNQPQHF. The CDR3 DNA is TGCAGCGTGGGGACTAATCAGCCCCAGCATTTT.

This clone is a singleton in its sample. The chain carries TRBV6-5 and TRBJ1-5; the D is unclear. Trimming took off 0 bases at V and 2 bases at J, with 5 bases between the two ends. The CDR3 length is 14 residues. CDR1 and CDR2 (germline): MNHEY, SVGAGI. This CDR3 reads CASSYSVGNQPQHF. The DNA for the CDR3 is TGTGCCAGCAGTTACTCTGTGGGCAATCAGCCCCAGCATTTT.

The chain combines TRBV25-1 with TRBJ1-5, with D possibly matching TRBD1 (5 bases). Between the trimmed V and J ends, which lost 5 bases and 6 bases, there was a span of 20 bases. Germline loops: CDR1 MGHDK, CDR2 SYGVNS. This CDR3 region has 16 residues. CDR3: CASSPREQGERQPQHF. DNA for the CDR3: TGTGCCAGCAGTCCCCGGGAGCAGGGCGAACGTCAGCCCCAGCATTTT.

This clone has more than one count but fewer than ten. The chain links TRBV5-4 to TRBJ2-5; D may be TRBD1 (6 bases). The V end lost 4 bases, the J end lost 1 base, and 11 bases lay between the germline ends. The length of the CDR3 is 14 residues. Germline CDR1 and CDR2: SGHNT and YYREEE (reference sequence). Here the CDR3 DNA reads TGTGCCAGCAGCCACTCGACAGGCCAAGAGACCCAGTACTTC. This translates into CASSHSTGQETQYF.

CDR3 DNA sequence: TGTGCCATCACCCCGACAGGGGAGCGGGAGCAGTACTTC. Residues: CAITPTGEREQYF. The chain links TRBV10-3 to TRBJ2-7, with 8 bases aligning to TRBD1. V trimming: 7 bases; J trimming: 7 bases; junction bases outside the gene matches: 9. The CDR3 is made up of 13 amino acids. The germline V gene has CDR1 ENHRY and CDR2 SYGVKD.